The entry below gives a single T cell receptor beta chain sequence along with its context. The table came from immunoSEQ multiplex PCR; TCRdb's copy has only in-frame clones and leaves some out. The data show approximately 200,000 clones, around 90% seen once. These data are taken from a study of blood T cell repertoires in COVID-19. Overall study context: Samples taken during acute and convalescent COVID-19 were collected in the United States, Italy and Spain. In each case, the material was cDNA or gDNA derived from T cells, B-cell-depleted T cells, or PBMCs.

The V gene's germline CDR1 is SGHNT and CDR2 YYREEE (reference sequence). The V gene end was trimmed by 3 bases and the J gene end by 6 bases; junction bases not matched to a gene: 7. The CDR3 totals 14 residues. Residents of over 20 US areas, aged about 18 to 95 years, made up the participants. The chain links TRBV5-4 to TRBJ1-2, with 8 nucleotides matching TRBD1. Sequencing input: PBMCs or T cells enriched from blood (not recorded which). This receptor was taken from a woman between 25 and 40 years old who had recovered from COVID-19. DNA of the CDR3: TGTGCCAGCAGCTCCAGGGGGCGCATTAATGGCTACACCTTC. The encoded protein is CASSSRGRINGYTF.